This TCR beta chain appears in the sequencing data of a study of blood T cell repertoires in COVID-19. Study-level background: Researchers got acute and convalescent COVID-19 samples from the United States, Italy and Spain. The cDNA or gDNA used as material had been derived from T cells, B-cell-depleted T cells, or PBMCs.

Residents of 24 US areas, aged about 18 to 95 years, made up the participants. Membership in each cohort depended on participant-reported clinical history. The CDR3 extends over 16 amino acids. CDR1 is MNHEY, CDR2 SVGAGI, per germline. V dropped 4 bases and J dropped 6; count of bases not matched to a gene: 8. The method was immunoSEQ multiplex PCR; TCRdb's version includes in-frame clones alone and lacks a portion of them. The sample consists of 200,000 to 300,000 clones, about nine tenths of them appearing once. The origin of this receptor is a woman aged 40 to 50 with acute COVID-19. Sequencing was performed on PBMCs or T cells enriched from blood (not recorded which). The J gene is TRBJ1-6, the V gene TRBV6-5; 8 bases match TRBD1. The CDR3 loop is CASSFFQGAPNSPLHF. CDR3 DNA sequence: TGTGCCAGCAGTTTTTTCCAGGGGGCGCCTAATTCACCCCTCCACTTT.